Listed below are T cell receptor beta chains from one sample, sequenced in a study of siplizumab effects on memory and regulatory T cells. Sequenced by immunoSEQ multiplex PCR; TCRdb stores in-frame clones only, minus some. The sample has about 60,000 clones; 83% are singletons. The sequenced sample was memory CD4+ T cells sorted from blood. Every receptor here comes from a human donor in good health. CDR3s include the opening cysteine and the closing phenylalanine or tryptophan. The D gene is left open where the match is weak. The size entry is marked missing in some rows and otherwise reads once, few, many or a size class.

>.|TRBJ1-5|.|TRBV28
CASTKGSDQPQHF
TGTGCCAGCACGAAGGGGAGTGATCAGCCCCAGCATTTT
>.|TRBJ1-5|.|TRBV9
CASSVGAGVNQPQHF
TGTGCCAGCAGCGTAGGGGCAGGGGTCAATCAGCCCCAGCATTTT
>.|TRBJ1-3|TRBD1|TRBV19
CASRQFAGTGAGNTIYF
TGTGCCAGTAGACAATTTGCTGGGACAGGGGCTGGAAACACCATATATTTT
>.|TRBJ2-5|.|TRBV5-1
CASSLGPGSGETQYF
TGCGCCAGCAGCTTGGGACCCGGGAGCGGGGAGACCCAGTACTTC
>.|TRBJ2-1|.|TRBV19
CASSIEPGPYNEQFF
TGTGCCAGTAGTATAGAGCCCGGCCCCTACAATGAGCAGTTCTTC
>.|TRBJ1-3|.|TRBV7-9
CASSLMGTGNTIYF
TGTGCCAGCAGCTTGATGGGGACTGGAAACACCATATATTTT
>.|TRBJ2-7|TRBD1|TRBV5-1
CASSLEGQSGEQYF
TGCGCCAGCAGCTTAGAGGGACAGTCGGGCGAGCAGTACTTC
>.|TRBJ1-2|.|TRBV5-1
CASSFFGQTYGYTF
TGCGCCAGCAGCTTTTTTGGACAGACCTATGGCTACACCTTC
>once|TRBJ1-5|.|TRBV2
CASSWTAYSNQPQHF
TGTGCCAGCAGTTGGACAGCTTATAGCAATCAGCCCCAGCATTTT
>few|TRBJ1-1|.|TRBV29-1
CSVRMRTEAFF
TGCAGCGTGCGAATGCGCACTGAAGCTTTCTTT
>.|TRBJ1-4|.|TRBV27
CASSMSKANEKLFF
TGTGCCAGCAGTATGAGTAAGGCTAATGAAAAACTGTTTTTT
>.|TRBJ1-2|.|TRBV11-2
CASSQAWTSQGYTF
TGTGCCAGCAGCCAAGCGTGGACGTCGCAGGGCTACACCTTC
>once|TRBJ2-2|.|TRBV18
CASSRDPYGELFF
TGTGCCAGCTCACGGGACCCTTACGGGGAGCTGTTTTTT
>.|TRBJ2-3|TRBD2|TRBV4-2
CASSQAYGGATDTQYF
TGTGCCAGCAGCCAAGCATACGGGGGGGCCACAGATACGCAGTATTTT
>.|TRBJ2-1|TRBD2|TRBV11-2
CASSLDPPTSGNNEQFF
TGTGCCAGCAGCTTAGATCCCCCGACTAGCGGGAACAATGAGCAGTTCTTC
>.|TRBJ1-2|TRBD1|TRBV6-6
CAISDTGTGKGYTF
TGTGCCATCAGTGATACCGGGACAGGGAAAGGCTACACCTTC
>.|TRBJ2-5|.|TRBV10-2
CASASLETQYF
TGCGCCAGCGCCTCCTTGGAGACCCAGTACTTC
>.|TRBJ2-7|.|TRBV18
CASSRGAGQQSTYEQYF
TGTGCCAGCTCACGCGGTGCGGGACAACAAAGCACCTACGAGCAGTACTTC
>few|TRBJ2-5|.|TRBV29-1
CSVNRDGETQYF
TGCAGCGTTAACAGGGATGGAGAGACCCAGTACTTC
>.|TRBJ2-6|.|TRBV7-9
CASSTGGRYANSGANVLTF
TGTGCCAGCAGCACTGGGGGAAGATACGCGAACTCTGGGGCCAACGTCCTGACTTTC
>.|TRBJ2-7|TRBD2|TRBV9
CASSVAISGSLHEQYF
TGTGCCAGCAGCGTAGCGATTAGCGGGAGTCTACACGAGCAGTACTTC
>once|TRBJ2-7|.|TRBV5-1
CASRDTYEQYF
TGCGCCAGCAGAGATACCTACGAGCAGTACTTC
>.|TRBJ1-2|.|TRBV2
CASSELGYGYTF
TGTGCCAGCAGTGAGCTGGGATATGGCTACACCTTC
>.|TRBJ2-5|.|TRBV4-1
CASSHRTVIRQETQYF
TGCGCCAGCAGCCACCGGACAGTTATTCGTCAAGAGACCCAGTACTTC
>.|TRBJ2-5|TRBD2|TRBV5-4
CASSLGGLTSPSYQETQYF
TGTGCCAGCAGCTTGGGGGGTCTGACTAGCCCCTCGTACCAAGAGACCCAGTACTTC
>once|TRBJ1-4|.|TRBV15
CATSREGQSNEKLFF
TGTGCCACCAGCAGAGAAGGACAGAGTAATGAAAAACTGTTTTTT
>.|TRBJ1-1|TRBD1|TRBV2
CASSLQGIVTEAFF
TGTGCCAGCAGTCTACAGGGGATTGTCACTGAAGCTTTCTTT
>once|TRBJ2-7|TRBD2|TRBV4-2
CASSQDHTSGRLSYEQYF
TGTGCCAGCAGCCAAGATCATACTAGCGGGCGACTCTCCTACGAGCAGTACTTC
>.|TRBJ2-7|.|TRBV15
CATSRDLGDEQYF
TGTGCCACCAGCAGAGATCTAGGAGACGAGCAGTACTTC
>.|TRBJ2-7|.|TRBV5-6
CASTHNSGKGEQYF
TGTGCCAGCACCCACAATTCAGGGAAGGGGGAGCAGTACTTC
>.|TRBJ2-5|.|TRBV7-7
CASSLPERLSQETQYF
TGTGCTAGCAGCTTACCCGAGCGCCTTTCGCAAGAGACCCAGTACTTC
>.|TRBJ1-2|.|TRBV5-5
CASSLRQGRNYGYTF
TGTGCCAGCAGCTTGAGGCAGGGGCGAAACTATGGCTACACCTTC
>.|TRBJ2-5|TRBD2|TRBV11-2
CASSLSGRAEMKTQYF
TGTGCCAGCAGCTTAAGCGGGAGGGCCGAGATGAAGACCCAGTACTTC
>.|TRBJ2-2|.|TRBV6-6
CASTKDRGSGELFF
TGTGCCAGCACTAAAGACCGGGGGTCCGGGGAGCTGTTTTTT
>.|TRBJ2-2|.|TRBV7-9
CASSPLPTGELFF
TGTGCCAGCAGCCCCCTCCCCACCGGGGAGCTGTTTTTT
>once|TRBJ1-1|TRBD1|TRBV5-4
CASSSSQGVGEAFF
TGTGCCAGCAGCTCTTCACAGGGGGTCGGTGAAGCTTTCTTT
>.|TRBJ2-3|.|TRBV7-3
CASSPQPGANTDTQYF
TGTGCCAGCAGCCCCCAGCCGGGAGCCAACACAGATACGCAGTATTTT
>.|TRBJ1-3|TRBD1|TRBV7-8
CASSSQTGKSGNTIYF
TGTGCCAGCAGCTCCCAGACAGGGAAATCTGGAAACACCATATATTTT
>.|TRBJ2-3|TRBD2|TRBV18
CASSPGLSALGTQYF
TGTGCCAGCTCACCGGGACTAAGCGCTCTGGGGACGCAGTATTTT
>.|TRBJ1-1|TRBD1|TRBV29-1
CSGTGEATEAFF
TGCAGCGGTACAGGGGAGGCCACTGAAGCTTTCTTT
>.|TRBJ2-5|.|TRBV7-8
CASSQGETQYF
TGTGCCAGCAGCCAGGGCGAGACCCAGTACTTC
>.|TRBJ1-4|.|TRBV4-1
CASSQVPWSNEKLFF
TGCGCCAGCAGCCAAGTCCCTTGGTCTAATGAAAAACTGTTTTTT
>.|TRBJ1-1|.|TRBV2
CASNSLGAGTEAFF
TGTGCCAGCAATAGTCTGGGGGCGGGAACTGAAGCTTTCTTT
>few|TRBJ1-3|.|TRBV5-1
CASSTGPGSGGNTIYF
TGCGCCAGCAGCACCGGACCGGGCTCTGGTGGAAACACCATATATTTT
>.|TRBJ1-2|.|TRBV10-1
CASSDNSYGYTF
TGCGCCAGCAGTGACAATTCATATGGCTACACCTTC
>.|TRBJ2-5|TRBD1|TRBV4-2
CASSQDWTGPETQYF
TGTGCCAGCAGCCAAGACTGGACAGGGCCGGAGACCCAGTACTTC
>.|TRBJ2-2|.|TRBV7-3
CASSLRETNTGELFF
TGTGCCAGCAGCTTACGGGAAACGAACACCGGGGAGCTGTTTTTT
>.|TRBJ2-1|.|TRBV7-8
CASSPRGMVNEQFF
TGTGCCAGCAGCCCCCGAGGGATGGTGAATGAGCAGTTCTTC
>few|TRBJ1-2|.|TRBV27
CASSLRGRGGYTF
TGTGCCAGCAGTTTAAGGGGGAGAGGTGGCTACACCTTC
>.|TRBJ2-2|.|TRBV4-1
CASSRGALNGELFF
TGCGCCAGCAGCCGCGGGGCATTAAACGGGGAGCTGTTTTTT
>.|TRBJ1-6|TRBD1|TRBV5-1
CASSLGTGDGNSPLHF
TGCGCCAGCAGCTTGGGGACAGGGGATGGTAATTCACCCCTCCACTTT
>.|TRBJ1-1|.|TRBV10-1
CASSESVHVGGVTEAFF
TGCGCCAGCAGTGAGTCGGTCCATGTGGGGGGAGTCACTGAAGCTTTCTTT
>.|TRBJ2-7|TRBD2|TRBV18
CASSLGLAGAYEQYF
TGTGCCAGCTCACTTGGACTAGCGGGAGCCTACGAGCAGTACTTC
>.|TRBJ2-5|.|TRBV6-5
CASSLQGETQYF
TGTGCCAGCAGTTTACAGGGAGAGACCCAGTACTTC